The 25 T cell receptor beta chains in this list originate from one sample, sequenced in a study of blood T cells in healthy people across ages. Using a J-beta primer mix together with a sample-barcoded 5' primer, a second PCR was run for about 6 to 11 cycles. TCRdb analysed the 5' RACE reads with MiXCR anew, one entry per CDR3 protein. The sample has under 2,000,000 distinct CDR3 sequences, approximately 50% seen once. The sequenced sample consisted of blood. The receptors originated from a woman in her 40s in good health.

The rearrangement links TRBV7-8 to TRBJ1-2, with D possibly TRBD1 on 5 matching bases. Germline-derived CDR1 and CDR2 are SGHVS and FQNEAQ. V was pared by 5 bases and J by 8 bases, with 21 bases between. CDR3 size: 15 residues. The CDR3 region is CASSPTAQAGGGYTF. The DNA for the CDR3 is TGTGCCAGCAGCCCCACCGCACAGGCCGGGGGAGGCTACACCTTC. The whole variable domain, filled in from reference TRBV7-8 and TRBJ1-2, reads GAGVSQSPRYKVAKRGQDVALRCDPISGHVSLFWYQQALGQGPEFLTYFQNEAQLDKSGLPSDRFFAERPEGSVSTLKIQRTQQEDSAVYLCASSPTAQAGGGYTFGSGTRLTVV.

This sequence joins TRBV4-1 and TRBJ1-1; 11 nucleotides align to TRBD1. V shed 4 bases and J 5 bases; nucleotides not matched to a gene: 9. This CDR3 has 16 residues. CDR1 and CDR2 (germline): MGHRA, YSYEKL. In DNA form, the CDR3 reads TGCGCCAGCAGCCCACTTTTGGGACAGGGGGAAACTGAAGCTTTCTTT. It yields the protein CASSPLLGQGETEAFF.

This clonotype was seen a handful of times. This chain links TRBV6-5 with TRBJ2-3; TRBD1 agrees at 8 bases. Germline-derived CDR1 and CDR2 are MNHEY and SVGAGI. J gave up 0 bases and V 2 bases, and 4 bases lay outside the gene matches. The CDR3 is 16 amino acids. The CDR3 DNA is TGTGCCAGCAGTTACCGGACAGGGCATAGCACAGATACGCAGTATTTT. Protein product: CASSYRTGHSTDTQYF.

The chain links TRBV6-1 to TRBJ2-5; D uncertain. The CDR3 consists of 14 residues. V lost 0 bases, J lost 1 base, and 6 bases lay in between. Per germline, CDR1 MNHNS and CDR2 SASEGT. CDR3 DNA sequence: TGTGCCAGCAGTGAAGCGCCTAGCCAAGAGACCCAGTACTTC. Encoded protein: CASSEAPSQETQYF.

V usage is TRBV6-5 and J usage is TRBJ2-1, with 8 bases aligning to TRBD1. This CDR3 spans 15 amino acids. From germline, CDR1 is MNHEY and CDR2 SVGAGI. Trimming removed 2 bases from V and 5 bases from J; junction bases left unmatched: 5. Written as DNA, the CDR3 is TGTGCCAGCAGTTACCTCCGGACAGGGAACAATGAGCAGTTCTTC. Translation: CASSYLRTGNNEQFF.

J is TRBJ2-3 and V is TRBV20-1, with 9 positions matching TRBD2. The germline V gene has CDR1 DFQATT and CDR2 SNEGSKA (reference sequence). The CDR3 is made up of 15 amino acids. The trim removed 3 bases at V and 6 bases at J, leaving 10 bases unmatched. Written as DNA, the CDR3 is TGCAGTGCTAGCGCCATAGCGGGGGATGGGGATACGCAGTATTTT. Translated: CSASAIAGDGDTQYF.

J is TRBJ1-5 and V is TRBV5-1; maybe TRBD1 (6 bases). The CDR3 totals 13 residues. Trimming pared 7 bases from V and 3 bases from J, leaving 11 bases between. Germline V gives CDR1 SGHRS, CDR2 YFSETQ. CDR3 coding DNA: TGCGCCAGCGCAGCAGGGGACAATCAGCCCCAGCATTTT. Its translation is CASAAGDNQPQHF.

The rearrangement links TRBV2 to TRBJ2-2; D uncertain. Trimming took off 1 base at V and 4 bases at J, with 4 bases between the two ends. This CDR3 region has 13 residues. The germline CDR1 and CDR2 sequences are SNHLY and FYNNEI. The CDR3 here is CASSEEFTGELFF. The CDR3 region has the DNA TGTGCCAGCAGTGAAGAGTTCACCGGGGAGCTGTTTTTT.

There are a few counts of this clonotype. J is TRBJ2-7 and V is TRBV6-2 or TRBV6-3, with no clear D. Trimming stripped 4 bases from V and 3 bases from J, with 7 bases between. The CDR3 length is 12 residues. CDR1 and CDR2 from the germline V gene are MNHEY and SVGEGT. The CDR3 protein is CASSSADYEQYF. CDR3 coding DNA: TGTGCCAGCAGTTCGGCAGACTACGAGCAGTACTTC.

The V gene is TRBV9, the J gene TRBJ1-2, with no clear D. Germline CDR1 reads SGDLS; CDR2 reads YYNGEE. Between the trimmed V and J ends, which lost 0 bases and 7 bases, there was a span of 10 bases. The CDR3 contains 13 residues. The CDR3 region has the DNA TGTGCCAGCAGCGTAGTTGGGTCGAGTGGCTACACCTTC. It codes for CASSVVGSSGYTF. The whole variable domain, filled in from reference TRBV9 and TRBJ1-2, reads DSGVTQTPKHLITATGQRVTLRCSPRSGDLSVYWYQQSLDQGLQFLIQYYNGEERAKGNILERFSAQQFPDLHSELNLSSLELGDSALYFCASSVVGSSGYTFGSGTRLTVV.

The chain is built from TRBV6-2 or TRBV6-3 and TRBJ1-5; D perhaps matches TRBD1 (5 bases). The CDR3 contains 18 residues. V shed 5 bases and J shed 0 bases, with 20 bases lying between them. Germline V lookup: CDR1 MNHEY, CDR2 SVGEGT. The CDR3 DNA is TGTGCCAGCAGTCCGCTTCCGGGACGTAGTTATAGCAATCAGCCCCAGCATTTT. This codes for CASSPLPGRSYSNQPQHF.

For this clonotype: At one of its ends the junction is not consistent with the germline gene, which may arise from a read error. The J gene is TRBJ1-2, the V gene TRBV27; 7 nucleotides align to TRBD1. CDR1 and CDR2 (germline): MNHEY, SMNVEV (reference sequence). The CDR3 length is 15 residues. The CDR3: CASSRTGAVDYDYTF. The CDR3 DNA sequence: TGTGCCAGCAGTCGTACAGGGGCCGTGGACTATGACTACACCTTC.

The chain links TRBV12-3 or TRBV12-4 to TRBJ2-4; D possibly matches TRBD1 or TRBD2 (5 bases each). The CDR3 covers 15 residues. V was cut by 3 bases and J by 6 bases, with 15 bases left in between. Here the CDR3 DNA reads TGTGCCAGCAGTTTTTCGAGTGGGGGTAGAAACATTCAGTACTTC. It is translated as CASSFSSGGRNIQYF.

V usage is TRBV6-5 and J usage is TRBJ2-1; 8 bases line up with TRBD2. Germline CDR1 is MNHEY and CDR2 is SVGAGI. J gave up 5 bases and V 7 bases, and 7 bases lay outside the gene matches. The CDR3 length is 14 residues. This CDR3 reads CASTGLAPDNEQFF. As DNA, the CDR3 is TGTGCCAGCACCGGACTAGCCCCCGACAATGAGCAGTTCTTC.

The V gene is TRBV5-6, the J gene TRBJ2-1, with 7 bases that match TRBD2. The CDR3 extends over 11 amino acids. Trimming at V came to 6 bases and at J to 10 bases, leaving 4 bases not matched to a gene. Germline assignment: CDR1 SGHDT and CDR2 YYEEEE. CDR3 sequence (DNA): TGTGCCAGCATCATGGGGGGGGAGCAGTTCTTC. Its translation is CASIMGGEQFF.

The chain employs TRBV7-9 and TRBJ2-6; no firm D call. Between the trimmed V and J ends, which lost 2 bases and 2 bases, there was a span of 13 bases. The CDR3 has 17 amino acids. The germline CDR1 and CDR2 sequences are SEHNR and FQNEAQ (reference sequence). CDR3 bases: TGTGCCAGCAGCTTAACCCCTATTGGGGCTGGGGCCAACGTCCTGACTTTC. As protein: CASSLTPIGAGANVLTF.

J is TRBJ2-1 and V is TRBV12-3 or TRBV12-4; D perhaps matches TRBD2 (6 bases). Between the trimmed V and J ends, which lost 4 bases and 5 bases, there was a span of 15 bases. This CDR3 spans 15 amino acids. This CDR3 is CASSSRTTPHNEQFF. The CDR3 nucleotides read TGTGCCAGCAGTTCCAGGACTACACCCCACAATGAGCAGTTCTTC.

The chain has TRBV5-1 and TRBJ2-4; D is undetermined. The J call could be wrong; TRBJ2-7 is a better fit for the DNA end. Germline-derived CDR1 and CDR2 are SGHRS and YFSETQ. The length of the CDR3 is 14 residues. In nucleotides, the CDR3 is TGCGCCAGCAGCGCCTTTGGGTCGACGTACGAGCAGTACTTC. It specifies CASSAFGSTYEQYF.

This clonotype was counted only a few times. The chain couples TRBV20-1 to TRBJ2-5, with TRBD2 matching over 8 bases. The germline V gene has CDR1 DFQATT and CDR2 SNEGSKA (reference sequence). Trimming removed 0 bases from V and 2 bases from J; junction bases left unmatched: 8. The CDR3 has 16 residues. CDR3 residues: CSARDPQRGYQETQYF. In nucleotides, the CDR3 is TGCAGTGCTAGAGATCCCCAGCGGGGGTATCAAGAGACCCAGTACTTC.

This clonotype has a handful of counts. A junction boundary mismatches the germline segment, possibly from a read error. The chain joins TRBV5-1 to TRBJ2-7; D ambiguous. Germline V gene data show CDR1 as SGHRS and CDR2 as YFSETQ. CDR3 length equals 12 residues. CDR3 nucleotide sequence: TGCGCCAGCAGCTTGGAATCCTTCGAGCAGTACTTC. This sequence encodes CASSLESFEQYF.

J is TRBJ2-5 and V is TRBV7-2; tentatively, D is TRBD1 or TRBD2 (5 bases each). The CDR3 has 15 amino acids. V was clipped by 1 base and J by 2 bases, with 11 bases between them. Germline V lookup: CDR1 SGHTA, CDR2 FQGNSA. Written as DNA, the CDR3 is TGTGCCAGCAGCTTAGACGGGGCCTTACAAGAGACCCAGTACTTC. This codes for CASSLDGALQETQYF.

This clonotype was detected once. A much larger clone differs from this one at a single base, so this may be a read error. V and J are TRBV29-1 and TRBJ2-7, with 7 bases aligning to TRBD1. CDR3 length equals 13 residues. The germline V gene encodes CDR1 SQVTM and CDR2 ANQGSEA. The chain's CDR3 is CSGENTGAYEQYF. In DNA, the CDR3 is TGCAGCGGTGAAAATACAGGGGCCTACGAGCAGTACTTC.

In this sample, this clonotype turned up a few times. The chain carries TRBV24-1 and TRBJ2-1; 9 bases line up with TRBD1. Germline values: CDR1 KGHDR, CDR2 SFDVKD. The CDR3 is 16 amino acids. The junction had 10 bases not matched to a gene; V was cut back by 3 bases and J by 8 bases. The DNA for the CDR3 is TGTGCCACCAGTGATAAGCGGGACAGGGTGTCGTATGAGCAGTTCTTC. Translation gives CATSDKRDRVSYEQFF.

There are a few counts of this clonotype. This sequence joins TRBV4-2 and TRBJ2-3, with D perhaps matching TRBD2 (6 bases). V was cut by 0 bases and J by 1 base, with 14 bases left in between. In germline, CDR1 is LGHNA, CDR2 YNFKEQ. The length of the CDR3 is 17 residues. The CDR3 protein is CASSQDLLAAGTDTQYF. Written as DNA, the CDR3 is TGTGCCAGCAGCCAAGATTTGTTAGCGGCCGGCACAGATACGCAGTATTTT.

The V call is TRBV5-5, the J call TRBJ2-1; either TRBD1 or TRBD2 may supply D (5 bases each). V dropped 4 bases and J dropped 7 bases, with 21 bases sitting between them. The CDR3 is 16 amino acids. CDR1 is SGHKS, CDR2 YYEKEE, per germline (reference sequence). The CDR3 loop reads CASSDGWGTGTNEQFF. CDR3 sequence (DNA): TGTGCCAGCAGCGACGGCTGGGGGACGGGAACTAATGAGCAGTTCTTC. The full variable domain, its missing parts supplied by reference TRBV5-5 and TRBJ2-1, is DAGVTQSPTHLIKTRGQQVTLRCSPISGHKSVSWYQQVLGQGPQFIFQYYEKEERGRGNFPDRFSARQFPNYSSELNVNALLLGDSALYLCASSDGWGTGTNEQFFGPGTRLTVL.